This T cell receptor beta chain appears in the sequencing data of a study of cytomegalovirus exposure and HLA in healthy donors. The CDR3 is made up of 13 amino acids. Looked up from germline, CDR1 is MGHRA and CDR2 is YSYEKL. V lost 1 base, J lost 9 bases, and 10 bases lay in between. Primers for the PCR totalled 60 Vbeta and 13 Jbeta. TCRdb keeps only in-frame clones here, not all; method: immunoSEQ multiplex PCR. The sample records 80,000 to 95,000 clones, roughly 80% being singletons. This TCR was sampled from a woman in her thirties or forties in good health and CMV-seropositive. The specimen was PBMCs. This chain connects TRBV4-1 to TRBJ2-1, with a weak D call TRBD1 (6 bases). The CDR3 is CASSQGGLGEQFF. The CDR3 nucleotides read TGCGCCAGCAGCCAAGGGGGGCTTGGTGAGCAGTTCTTC.